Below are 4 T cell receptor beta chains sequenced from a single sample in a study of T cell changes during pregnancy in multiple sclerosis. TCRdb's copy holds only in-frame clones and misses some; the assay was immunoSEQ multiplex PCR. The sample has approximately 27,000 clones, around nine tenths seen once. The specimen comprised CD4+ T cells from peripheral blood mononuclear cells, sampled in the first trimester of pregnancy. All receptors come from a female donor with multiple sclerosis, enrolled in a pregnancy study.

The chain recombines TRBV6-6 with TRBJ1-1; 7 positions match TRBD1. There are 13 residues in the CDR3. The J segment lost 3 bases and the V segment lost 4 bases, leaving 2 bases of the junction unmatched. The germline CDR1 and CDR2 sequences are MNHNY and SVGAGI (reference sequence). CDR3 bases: TGTGCCAGCAGTTTAACAGGGGACACTGAAGCTTTCTTT. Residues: CASSLTGDTEAFF.

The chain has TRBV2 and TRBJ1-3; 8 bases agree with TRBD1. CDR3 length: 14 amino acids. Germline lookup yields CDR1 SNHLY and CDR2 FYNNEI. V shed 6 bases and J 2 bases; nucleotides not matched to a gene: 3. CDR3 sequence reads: CASRDRVAGNTIYF. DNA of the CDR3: TGTGCCAGCAGGGACAGGGTGGCTGGAAACACCATATATTTT.

This CDR3 reads CASSRGPPGGRGETQYF. Here the CDR3 DNA reads TGCGCCAGCAGCCGAGGCCCTCCAGGGGGCCGAGGGGAGACCCAGTACTTC. V is TRBV4-3 and J is TRBJ2-5, with 8 positions matching TRBD1. This CDR3 has 17 amino acids. Germline CDR1 reads LGHNA; CDR2 reads YSLEER. V dropped 4 bases and J dropped 5; count of bases not matched to a gene: 15.

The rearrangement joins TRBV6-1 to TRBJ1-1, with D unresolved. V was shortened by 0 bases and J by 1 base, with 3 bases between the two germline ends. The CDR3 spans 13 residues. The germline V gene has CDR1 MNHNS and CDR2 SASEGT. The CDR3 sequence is CASSEARNTEAFF. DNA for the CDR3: TGTGCCAGCAGTGAAGCCCGGAACACTGAAGCTTTCTTT.